This T cell receptor beta chain was identified during a study of blood T cell repertoires in COVID-19. On the study more broadly: There were acute and convalescent COVID-19 samples, and they came from the United States, Italy and Spain.

Repertoires were generated with immunoSEQ multiplex PCR, while TCRdb's copy carries only in-frame clones and drops some. Of about 140,000 clones in the sample, around 86% were seen once. Sequencing was done on a sample of peripheral blood. The sequence came from a human donor in a cohort sampled during active COVID-19.

In nucleotides, the CDR3 is TGTGCCAGCAGCTTAGATCACCCTAGCGGGAGGGCCACAGATACGCAGTATTTT. It specifies CASSLDHPSGRATDTQYF. The chain recombines TRBV11-2 with TRBJ2-3; 12 nucleotides line up with TRBD2. The CDR3 is 18 residues long. Germline loops: CDR1 SGHAT, CDR2 FQNNGV. Trimming at V came to 0 bases and at J to 2 bases, leaving 6 bases not matched to a gene.